This T cell receptor (beta chain) was sequenced for a study of T cell responses to AZD1222 COVID-19 vaccine. Clones were sequenced by immunoSEQ multiplex PCR, and TCRdb holds only the in-frame ones, with some missing. This table holds some 78,000 clones, roughly four fifths found once. This CDR3 comprises 13 residues. The V gene's germline CDR1 is SQVTM and CDR2 ANQGSEA. V was clipped by 3 bases and J by 4 bases, with 12 bases between them. The receptor's source is an adult who received the AZD1222 COVID-19 vaccine. This chain connects TRBV29-1 to TRBJ1-2; the D gene is possibly TRBD1 (6 bases). This material consisted of peripheral blood, taken 28 days after the second AZD1222 dose. CDR3 DNA: TGCAGCGTTGAGGGGGGGCTCCTCTATGGCTACACCTTC. This sequence encodes CSVEGGLLYGYTF.